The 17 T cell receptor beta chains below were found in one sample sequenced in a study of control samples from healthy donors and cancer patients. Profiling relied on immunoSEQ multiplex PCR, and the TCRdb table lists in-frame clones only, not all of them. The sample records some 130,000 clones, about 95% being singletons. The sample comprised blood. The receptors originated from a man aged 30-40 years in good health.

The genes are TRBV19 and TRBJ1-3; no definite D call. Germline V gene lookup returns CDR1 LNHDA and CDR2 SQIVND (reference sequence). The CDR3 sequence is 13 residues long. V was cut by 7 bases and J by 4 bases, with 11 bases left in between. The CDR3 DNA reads TGTGCCAGTAATCGCGGTCCCGGAAACACCATATATTTT. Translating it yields CASNRGPGNTIYF.

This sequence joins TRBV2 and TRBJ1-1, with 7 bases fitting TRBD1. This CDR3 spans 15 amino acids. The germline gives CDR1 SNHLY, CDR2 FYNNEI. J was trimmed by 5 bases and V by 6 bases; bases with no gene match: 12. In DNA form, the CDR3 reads TGTGCCAGCAGGACTGGGACAGAGACGTGGACTGAAGCTTTCTTT. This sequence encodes CASRTGTETWTEAFF. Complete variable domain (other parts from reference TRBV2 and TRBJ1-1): EPEVTQTPSHQVTQMGQEVILRCVPISNHLYFYWYRQILGQKVEFLVSFYNNEISEKSEIFDDQFSVERPDGSNFTLKIRSTKLEDSAMYFCASRTGTETWTEAFFGQGTRLTVV.

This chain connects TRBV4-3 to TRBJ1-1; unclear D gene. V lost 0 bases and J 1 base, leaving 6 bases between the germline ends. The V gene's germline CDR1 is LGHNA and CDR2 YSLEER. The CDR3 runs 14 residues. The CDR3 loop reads CASSQEFRNTEAFF. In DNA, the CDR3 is TGCGCCAGCAGCCAAGAGTTTAGGAACACTGAAGCTTTCTTT.

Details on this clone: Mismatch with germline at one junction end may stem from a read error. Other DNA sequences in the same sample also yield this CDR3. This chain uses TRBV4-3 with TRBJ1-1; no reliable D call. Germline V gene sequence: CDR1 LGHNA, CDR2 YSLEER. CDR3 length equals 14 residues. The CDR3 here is CASSQEDGNTEAFF. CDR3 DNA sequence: TGCGCCAGCAGTCAAGAGGACGGGAACACTGAAGCTTTCTTT.

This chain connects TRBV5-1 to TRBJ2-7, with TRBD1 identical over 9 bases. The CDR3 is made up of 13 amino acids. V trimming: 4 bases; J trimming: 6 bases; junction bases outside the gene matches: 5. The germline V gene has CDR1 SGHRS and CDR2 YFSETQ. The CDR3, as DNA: TGCGCCAGCAGCCGGGGGACAGGGACCGAGCAGTACTTC. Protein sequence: CASSRGTGTEQYF.

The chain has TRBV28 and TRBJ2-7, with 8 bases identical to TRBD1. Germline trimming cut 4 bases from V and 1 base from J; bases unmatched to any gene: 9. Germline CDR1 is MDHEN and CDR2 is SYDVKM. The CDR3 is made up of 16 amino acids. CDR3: CASSWSGTGKSYEQYF. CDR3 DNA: TGTGCCAGCAGTTGGAGTGGGACAGGCAAGTCCTACGAGCAGTACTTC. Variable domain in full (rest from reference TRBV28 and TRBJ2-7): DVKVTQSSRYLVKRTGEKVFLECVQDMDHENMFWYRQDPGLGLRLIYFSYDVKMKEKGDIPEGYSVSREKKERFSLILESASTNQTSMYLCASSWSGTGKSYEQYFGPGTRLTVT.

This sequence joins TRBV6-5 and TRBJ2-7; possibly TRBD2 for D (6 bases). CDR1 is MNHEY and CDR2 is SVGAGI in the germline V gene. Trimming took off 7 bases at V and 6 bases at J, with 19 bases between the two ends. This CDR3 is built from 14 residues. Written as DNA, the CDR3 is TGTGCCAGCACTCCGTCCGGGGGACGATTCGAGCAGTACTTC. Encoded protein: CASTPSGGRFEQYF.

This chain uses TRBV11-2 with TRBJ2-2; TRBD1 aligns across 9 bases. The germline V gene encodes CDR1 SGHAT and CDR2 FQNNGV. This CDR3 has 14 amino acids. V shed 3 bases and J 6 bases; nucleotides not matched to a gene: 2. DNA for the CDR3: TGTGCCAGCAGCTTGTGGGACAGGGCCGGGGAGCTGTTTTTT. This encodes CASSLWDRAGELFF.

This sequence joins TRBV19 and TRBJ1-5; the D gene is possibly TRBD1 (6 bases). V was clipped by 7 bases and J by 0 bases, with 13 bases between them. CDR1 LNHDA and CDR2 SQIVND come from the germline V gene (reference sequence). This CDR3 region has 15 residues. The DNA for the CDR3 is TGTGCCAGTATCCCGGACAGAAATAGCAATCAGCCCCAGCATTTT. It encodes CASIPDRNSNQPQHF.

Here the CDR3 reads CASRNGMNTEAFF. CDR3 nucleotides: TGTGCCAGCCGGAACGGCATGAACACTGAAGCTTTCTTT. This rearrangement joins TRBV18 to TRBJ1-1; D unclear. Germline V gives CDR1 KGHSH, CDR2 LQKENI. V was clipped by 8 bases and J by 0 bases, with 10 bases between them. CDR3 length: 13 residues.

The chain's CDR3 is CASSETGTGNNGYTF. In nucleotides, the CDR3 is TGTGCCAGCAGTGAAACCGGGACAGGGAATAATGGCTACACCTTC. The rearrangement links TRBV6-1 to TRBJ1-2, with 9 positions matching TRBD1. V dropped 2 bases and J dropped 6; count of bases not matched to a gene: 7. This CDR3 is 15 amino acids long. Germline CDR1 is MNHNS and CDR2 is SASEGT.

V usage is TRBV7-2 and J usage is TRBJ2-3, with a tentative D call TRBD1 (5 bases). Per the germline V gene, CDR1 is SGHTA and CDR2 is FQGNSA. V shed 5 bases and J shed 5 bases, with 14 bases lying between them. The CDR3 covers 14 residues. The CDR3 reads CASSRTKQEDTQYF. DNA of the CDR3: TGTGCCAGCAGCCGCACGAAACAGGAAGATACGCAGTATTTT.

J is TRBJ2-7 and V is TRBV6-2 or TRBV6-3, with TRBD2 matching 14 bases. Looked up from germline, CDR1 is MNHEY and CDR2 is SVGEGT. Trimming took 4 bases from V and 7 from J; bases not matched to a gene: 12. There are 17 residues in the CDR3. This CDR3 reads CASSSPGLAGESWEQYF. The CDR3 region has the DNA TGTGCCAGCAGTTCCCCGGGACTAGCGGGGGAGTCCTGGGAGCAGTACTTC.

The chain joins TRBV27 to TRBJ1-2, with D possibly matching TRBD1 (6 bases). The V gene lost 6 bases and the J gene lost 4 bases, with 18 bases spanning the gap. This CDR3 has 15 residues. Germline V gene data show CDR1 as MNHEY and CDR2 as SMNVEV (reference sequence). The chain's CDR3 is CASSRGDTLTYGYTF. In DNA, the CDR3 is TGTGCCAGCAGCCGTGGGGACACGCTTACCTATGGCTACACCTTC.

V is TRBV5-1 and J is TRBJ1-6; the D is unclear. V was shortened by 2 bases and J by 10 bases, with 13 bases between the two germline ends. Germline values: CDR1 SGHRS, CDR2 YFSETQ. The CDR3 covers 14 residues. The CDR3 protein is CASSFDGVGSPLHF. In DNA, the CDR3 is TGCGCCAGCAGCTTTGACGGGGTTGGGTCACCCCTCCACTTT.

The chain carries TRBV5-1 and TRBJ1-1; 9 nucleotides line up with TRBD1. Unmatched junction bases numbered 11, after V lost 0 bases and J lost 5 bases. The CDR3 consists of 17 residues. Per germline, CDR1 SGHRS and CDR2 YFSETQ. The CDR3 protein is CASSLGRSTGGNTEAFF. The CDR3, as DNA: TGCGCCAGCAGCTTGGGAAGGTCGACAGGGGGAAATACTGAAGCTTTCTTT.

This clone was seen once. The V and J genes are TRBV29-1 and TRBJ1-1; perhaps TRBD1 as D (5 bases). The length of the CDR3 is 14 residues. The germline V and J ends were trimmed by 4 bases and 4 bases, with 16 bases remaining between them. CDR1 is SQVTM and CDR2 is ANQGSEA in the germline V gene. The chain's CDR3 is CSVVGGARGTEAFF. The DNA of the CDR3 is TGCAGCGTTGTAGGAGGGGCCCGCGGCACTGAAGCTTTCTTT. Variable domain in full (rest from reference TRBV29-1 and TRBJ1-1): SAVISQKPSRDICQRGTSLTIQCQVDSQVTMMFWYRQQPGQSLTLIATANQGSEATYESGFVIDKFPISRPNLTFSTLTVSNMSPEDSSIYLCSVVGGARGTEAFFGQGTRLTVV.